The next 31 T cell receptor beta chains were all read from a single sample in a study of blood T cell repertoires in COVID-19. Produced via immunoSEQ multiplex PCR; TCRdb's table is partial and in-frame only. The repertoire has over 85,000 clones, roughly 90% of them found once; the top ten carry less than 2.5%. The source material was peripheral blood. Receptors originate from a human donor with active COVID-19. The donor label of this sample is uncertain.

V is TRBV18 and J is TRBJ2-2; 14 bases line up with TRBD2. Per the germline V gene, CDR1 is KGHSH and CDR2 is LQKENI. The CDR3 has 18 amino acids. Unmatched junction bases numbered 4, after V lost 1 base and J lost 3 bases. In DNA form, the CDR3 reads TGTGCCAGCTCACCACTTCCGGGACTAGCGGGGGACACCGGGGAGCTGTTTTTT. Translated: CASSPLPGLAGDTGELFF.

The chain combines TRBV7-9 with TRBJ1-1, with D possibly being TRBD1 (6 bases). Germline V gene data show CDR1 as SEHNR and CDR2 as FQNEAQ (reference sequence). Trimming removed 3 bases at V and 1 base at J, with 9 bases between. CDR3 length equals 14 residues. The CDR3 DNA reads TGTGCCAGCAGCTTTCGACAGGCGAACACTGAAGCTTTCTTT. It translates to CASSFRQANTEAFF.

The CDR3 loop is CASSIDLGGSGANVLTF. Written as DNA, the CDR3 is TGTGCCAGTAGTATAGACCTTGGAGGGTCCGGGGCCAACGTCCTGACTTTC. The V and J genes are TRBV19 and TRBJ2-6; maybe TRBD2 (6 bases). Germline V gene lookup returns CDR1 LNHDA and CDR2 SQIVND (reference sequence). The CDR3 is 17 residues long. The germline V and J ends were trimmed by 0 bases and 4 bases, with 13 bases remaining between them.

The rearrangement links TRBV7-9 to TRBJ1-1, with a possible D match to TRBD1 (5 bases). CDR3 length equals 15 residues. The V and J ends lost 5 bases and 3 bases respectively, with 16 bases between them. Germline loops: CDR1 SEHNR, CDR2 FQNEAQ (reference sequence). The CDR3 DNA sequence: TGTGCCAGCAGCGGTAGGGGCTTGGGGTACACTGAAGCTTTCTTT. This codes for CASSGRGLGYTEAFF.

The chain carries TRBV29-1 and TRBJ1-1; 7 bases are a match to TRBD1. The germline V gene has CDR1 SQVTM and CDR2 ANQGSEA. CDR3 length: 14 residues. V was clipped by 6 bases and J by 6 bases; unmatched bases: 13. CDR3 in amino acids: CSVAEGASVSEAFF. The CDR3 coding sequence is TGCAGCGTAGCTGAGGGGGCCTCCGTGTCTGAAGCTTTCTTT.

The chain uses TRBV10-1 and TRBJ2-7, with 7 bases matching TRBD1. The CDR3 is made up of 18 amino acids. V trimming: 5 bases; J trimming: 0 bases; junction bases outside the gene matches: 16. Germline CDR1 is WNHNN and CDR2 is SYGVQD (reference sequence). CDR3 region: CASSPHNWTGLFSYEQYF. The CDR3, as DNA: TGCGCCAGCAGTCCCCATAACTGGACAGGCCTTTTCTCCTACGAGCAGTACTTC.

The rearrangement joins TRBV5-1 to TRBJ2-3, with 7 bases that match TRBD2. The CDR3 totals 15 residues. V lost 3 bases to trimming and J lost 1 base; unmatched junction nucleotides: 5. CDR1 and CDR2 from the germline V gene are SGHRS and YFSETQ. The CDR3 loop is CASSSLGGGTDTQYF. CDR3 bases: TGCGCCAGCAGCTCATTGGGGGGGGGCACAGATACGCAGTATTTT.

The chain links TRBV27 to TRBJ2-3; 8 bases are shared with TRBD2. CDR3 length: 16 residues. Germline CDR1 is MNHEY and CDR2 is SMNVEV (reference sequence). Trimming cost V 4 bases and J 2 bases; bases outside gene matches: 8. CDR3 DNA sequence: TGTGCCAGCAGTTCCCCCTTGCGGGGGGTCACAGATACGCAGTATTTT. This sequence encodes CASSSPLRGVTDTQYF.

As DNA, the CDR3 is TGCAGTGCTAGTTCCGGGCTAGCGGGGGAAGAGACCCAGTACTTC. It yields the protein CSASSGLAGEETQYF. The gene calls are TRBV20-1 and TRBJ2-5, with 10 bases identical to TRBD2. Per germline, CDR1 DFQATT and CDR2 SNEGSKA (reference sequence). The CDR3 extends over 15 amino acids. The J segment lost 3 bases and the V segment lost 3 bases, leaving 7 bases of the junction unmatched.

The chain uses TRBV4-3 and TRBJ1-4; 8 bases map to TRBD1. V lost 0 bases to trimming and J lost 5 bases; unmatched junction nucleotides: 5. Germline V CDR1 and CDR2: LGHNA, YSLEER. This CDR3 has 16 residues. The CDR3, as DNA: TGCGCCAGCAGCCAAGATCGGACAGGGAAAAATGAAAAACTGTTTTTT. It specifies CASSQDRTGKNEKLFF.

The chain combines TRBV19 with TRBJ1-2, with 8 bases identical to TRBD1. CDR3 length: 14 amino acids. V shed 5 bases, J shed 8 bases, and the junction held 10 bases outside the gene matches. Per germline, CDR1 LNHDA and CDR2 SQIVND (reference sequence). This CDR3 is CASSVGTGSYGYTF. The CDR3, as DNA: TGTGCCAGTAGTGTCGGGACAGGAAGTTACGGCTACACCTTC. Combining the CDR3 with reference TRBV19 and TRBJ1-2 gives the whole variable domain DGGITQSPKYLFRKEGQNVTLSCEQNLNHDAMYWYRQDPGQGLRLIYYSQIVNDFQKGDIAEGYSVSREKKESFPLTVTSAQKNPTAFYLCASSVGTGSYGYTFGSGTRLTVV.

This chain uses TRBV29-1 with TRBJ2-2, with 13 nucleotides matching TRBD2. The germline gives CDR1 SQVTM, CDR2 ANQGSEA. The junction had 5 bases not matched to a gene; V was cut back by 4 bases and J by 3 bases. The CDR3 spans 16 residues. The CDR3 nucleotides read TGCAGCGTTGGACTAGCGGGGGGCCTCGACACCGGGGAGCTGTTTTTT. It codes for CSVGLAGGLDTGELFF.

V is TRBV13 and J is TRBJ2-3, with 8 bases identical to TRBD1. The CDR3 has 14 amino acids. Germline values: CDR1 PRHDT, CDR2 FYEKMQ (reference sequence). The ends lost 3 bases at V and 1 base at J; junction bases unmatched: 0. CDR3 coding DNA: TGTGCCAGCAGCTTGGACAGGGGCACAGATACGCAGTATTTT. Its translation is CASSLDRGTDTQYF.

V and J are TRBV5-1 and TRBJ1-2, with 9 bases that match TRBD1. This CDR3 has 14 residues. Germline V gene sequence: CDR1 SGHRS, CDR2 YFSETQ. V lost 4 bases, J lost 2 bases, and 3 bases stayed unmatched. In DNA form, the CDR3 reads TGCGCCAGCAGCGCCGGACAGGGGAACTATGGCTACACCTTC. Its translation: CASSAGQGNYGYTF.

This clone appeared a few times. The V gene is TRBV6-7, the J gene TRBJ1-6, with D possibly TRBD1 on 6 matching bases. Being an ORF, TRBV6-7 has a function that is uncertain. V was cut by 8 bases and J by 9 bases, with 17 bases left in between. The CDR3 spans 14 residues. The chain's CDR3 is CASARQVEVSPLHF. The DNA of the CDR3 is TGTGCCAGCGCGAGACAGGTGGAGGTTTCACCCCTCCACTTT.

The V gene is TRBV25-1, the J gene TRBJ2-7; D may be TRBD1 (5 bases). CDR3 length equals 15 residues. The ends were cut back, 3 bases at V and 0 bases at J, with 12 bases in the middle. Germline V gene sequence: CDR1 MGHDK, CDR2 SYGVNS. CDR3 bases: TGTGCCAGCAGTGAGGGGCCCGAGAGCTCCTACGAGCAGTACTTC. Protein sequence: CASSEGPESSYEQYF.

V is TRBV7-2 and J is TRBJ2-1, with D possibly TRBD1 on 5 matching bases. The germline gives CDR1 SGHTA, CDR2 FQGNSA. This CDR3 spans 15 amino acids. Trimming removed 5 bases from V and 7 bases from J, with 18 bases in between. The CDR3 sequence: CASSIQPLGANEQFF. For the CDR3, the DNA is TGTGCCAGCAGCATCCAGCCCCTAGGGGCGAATGAGCAGTTCTTC.

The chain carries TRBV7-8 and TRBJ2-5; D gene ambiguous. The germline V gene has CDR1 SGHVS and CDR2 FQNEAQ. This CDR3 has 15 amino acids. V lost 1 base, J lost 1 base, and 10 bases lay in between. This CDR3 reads CASSLVVRPQETQYF. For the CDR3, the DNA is TGTGCCAGCAGCTTAGTGGTCAGGCCCCAAGAGACCCAGTACTTC.

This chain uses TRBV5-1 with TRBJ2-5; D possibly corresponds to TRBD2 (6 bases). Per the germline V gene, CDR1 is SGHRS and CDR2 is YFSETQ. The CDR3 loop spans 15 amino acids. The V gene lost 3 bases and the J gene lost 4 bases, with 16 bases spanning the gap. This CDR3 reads CASSSTGGKGETQYF. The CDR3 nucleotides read TGCGCCAGCAGCTCCACGGGCGGGAAGGGAGAGACCCAGTACTTC. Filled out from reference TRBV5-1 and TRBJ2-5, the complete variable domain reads KAGVTQTPRYLIKTRGQQVTLSCSPISGHRSVSWYQQTPGQGLQFLFEYFSETQRNKGNFPGRFSGRQFSNSRSEMNVSTLELGDSALYLCASSSTGGKGETQYFGPGTRLLVL.

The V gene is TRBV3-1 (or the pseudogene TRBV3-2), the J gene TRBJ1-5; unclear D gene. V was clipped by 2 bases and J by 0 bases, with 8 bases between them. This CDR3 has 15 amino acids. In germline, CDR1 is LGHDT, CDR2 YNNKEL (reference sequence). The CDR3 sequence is CASSQTHYSNQPQHF. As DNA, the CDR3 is TGTGCCAGCAGCCAAACACACTATAGCAATCAGCCCCAGCATTTT.

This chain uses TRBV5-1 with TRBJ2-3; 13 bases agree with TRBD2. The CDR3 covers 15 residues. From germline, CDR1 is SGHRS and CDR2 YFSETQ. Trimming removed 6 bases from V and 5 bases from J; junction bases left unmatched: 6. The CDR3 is CASTELAGGQDTQYF. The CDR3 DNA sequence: TGCGCCAGCACCGAACTAGCGGGGGGGCAAGATACGCAGTATTTT.

This CDR3 is CASSYPGSDQPQHF. The DNA for the CDR3 is TGTGCCAGCAGTTACCCAGGGTCTGATCAGCCCCAGCATTTT. This chain connects TRBV6-6 to TRBJ1-5; D is possibly TRBD1 (5 bases). CDR3 length equals 14 residues. The V gene lost 2 bases and the J gene lost 5 bases, with 10 bases spanning the gap. In germline, CDR1 is MNHNY, CDR2 SVGAGI (reference sequence).

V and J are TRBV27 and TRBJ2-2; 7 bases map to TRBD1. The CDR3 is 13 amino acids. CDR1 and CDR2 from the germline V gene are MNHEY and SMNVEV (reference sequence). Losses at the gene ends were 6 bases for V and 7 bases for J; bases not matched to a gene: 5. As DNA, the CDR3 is TGTGCCAGCAGAAGACAGGGACACGGGGAGCTGTTTTTT. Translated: CASRRQGHGELFF.

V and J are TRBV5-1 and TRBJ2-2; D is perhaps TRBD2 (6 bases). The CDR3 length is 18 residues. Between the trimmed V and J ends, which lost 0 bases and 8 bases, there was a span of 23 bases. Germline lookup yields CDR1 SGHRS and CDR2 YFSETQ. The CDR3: CASSLVGAADYLLGELFF. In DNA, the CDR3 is TGCGCCAGCAGCTTGGTAGGGGCCGCGGACTACCTCCTAGGGGAGCTGTTTTTT.

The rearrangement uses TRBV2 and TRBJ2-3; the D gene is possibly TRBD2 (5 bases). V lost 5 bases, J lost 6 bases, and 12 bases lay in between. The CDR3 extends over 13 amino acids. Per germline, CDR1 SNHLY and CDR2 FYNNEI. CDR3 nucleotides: TGTGCCAGCAGTTCCGGGATGGAGGATACGCAGTATTTT. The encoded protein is CASSSGMEDTQYF. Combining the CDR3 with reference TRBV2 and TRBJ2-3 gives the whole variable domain EPEVTQTPSHQVTQMGQEVILRCVPISNHLYFYWYRQILGQKVEFLVSFYNNEISEKSEIFDDQFSVERPDGSNFTLKIRSTKLEDSAMYFCASSSGMEDTQYFGPGTRLTVL.

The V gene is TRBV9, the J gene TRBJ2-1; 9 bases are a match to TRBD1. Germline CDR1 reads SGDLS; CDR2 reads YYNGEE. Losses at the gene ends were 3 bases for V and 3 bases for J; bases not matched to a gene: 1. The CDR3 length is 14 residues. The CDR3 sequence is CASSAGQGYNEQFF. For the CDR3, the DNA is TGTGCCAGCAGCGCGGGACAGGGCTACAATGAGCAGTTCTTC.

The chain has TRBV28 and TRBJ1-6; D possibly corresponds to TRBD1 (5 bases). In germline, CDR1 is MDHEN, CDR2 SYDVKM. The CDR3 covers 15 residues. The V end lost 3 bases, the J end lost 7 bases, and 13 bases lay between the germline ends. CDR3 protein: CASSLGRGENSPLHF. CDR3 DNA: TGTGCCAGCAGTTTGGGGCGGGGGGAGAATTCACCCCTCCACTTT.

The chain's CDR3 is CASSLLPRETQYF. CDR3 nucleotides: TGTGCCAGCAGCCTGCTACCTCGGGAGACCCAGTACTTC. The chain joins TRBV5-5 to TRBJ2-5; D not resolved. Germline V gene sequence: CDR1 SGHKS, CDR2 YYEKEE (reference sequence). The CDR3 totals 13 residues. V lost 4 bases, J lost 5 bases, and 12 bases lay in between.

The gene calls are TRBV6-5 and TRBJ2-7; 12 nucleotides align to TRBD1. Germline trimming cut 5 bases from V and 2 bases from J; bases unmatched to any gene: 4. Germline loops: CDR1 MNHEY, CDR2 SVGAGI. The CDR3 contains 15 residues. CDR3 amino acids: CASSRDRGLTYEQYF. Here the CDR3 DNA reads TGTGCCAGCAGTCGGGACAGGGGGCTTACCTACGAGCAGTACTTC.

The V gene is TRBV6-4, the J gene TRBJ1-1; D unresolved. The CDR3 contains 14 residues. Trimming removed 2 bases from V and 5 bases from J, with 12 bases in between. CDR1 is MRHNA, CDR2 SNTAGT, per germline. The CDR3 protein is CASSDTGSGTEAFF. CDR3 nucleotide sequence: TGTGCCAGCAGTGACACGGGGTCTGGGACTGAAGCTTTCTTT.

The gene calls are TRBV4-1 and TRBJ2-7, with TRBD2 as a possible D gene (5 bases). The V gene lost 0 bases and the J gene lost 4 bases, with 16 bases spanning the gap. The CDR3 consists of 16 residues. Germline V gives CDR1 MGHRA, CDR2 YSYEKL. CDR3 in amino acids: CASSQDWAGVGYEQYF. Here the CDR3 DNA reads TGCGCCAGCAGCCAAGATTGGGCCGGGGTGGGGTACGAGCAGTACTTC.